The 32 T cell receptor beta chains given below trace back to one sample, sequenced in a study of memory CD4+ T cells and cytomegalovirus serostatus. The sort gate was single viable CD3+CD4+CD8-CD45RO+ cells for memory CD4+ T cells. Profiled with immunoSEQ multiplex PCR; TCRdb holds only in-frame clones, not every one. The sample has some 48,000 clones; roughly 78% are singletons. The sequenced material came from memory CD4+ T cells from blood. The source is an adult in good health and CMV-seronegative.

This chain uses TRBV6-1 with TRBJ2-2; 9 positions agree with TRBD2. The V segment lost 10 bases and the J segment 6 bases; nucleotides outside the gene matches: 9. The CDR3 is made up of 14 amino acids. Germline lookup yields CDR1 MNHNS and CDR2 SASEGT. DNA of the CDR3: TGTGCCATTCTGCGGGAGGGCCCTGCCGGGGAGCTGTTTTTT. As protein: CAILREGPAGELFF.

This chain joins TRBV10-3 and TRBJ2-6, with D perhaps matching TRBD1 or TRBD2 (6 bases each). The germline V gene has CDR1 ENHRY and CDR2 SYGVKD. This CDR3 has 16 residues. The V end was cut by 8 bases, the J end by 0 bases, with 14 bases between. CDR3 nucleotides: TGTGCCATCTGGGGGGCAGGACTCTCTGGGGCCAACGTCCTGACTTTC. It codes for CAIWGAGLSGANVLTF.

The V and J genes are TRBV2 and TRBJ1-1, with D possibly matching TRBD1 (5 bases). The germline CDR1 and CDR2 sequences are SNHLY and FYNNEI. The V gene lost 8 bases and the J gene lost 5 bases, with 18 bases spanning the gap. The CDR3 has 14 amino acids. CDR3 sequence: CASFRAGGGTEAFF. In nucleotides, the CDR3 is TGTGCCAGCTTCCGTGCTGGGGGTGGGACTGAAGCTTTCTTT.

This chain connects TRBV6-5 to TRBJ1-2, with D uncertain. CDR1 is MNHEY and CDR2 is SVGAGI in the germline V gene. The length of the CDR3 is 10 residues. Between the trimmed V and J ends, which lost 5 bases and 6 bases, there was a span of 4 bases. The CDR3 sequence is CASSHNGYTF. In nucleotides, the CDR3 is TGTGCCAGCAGTCACAATGGCTACACCTTC.

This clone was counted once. CDR3 sequence (DNA): TGTGCCAGCAGTTCACAGGGCCGGGCGGAAAAACTGTTTTTT. Protein sequence: CASSSQGRAEKLFF. The chain carries TRBV6-5 and TRBJ1-4; tentatively, D is TRBD1 (6 bases). The CDR3 runs 14 residues. CDR1 is MNHEY and CDR2 is SVGAGI in the germline V gene. Between the trimmed V and J ends, which lost 4 bases and 8 bases, there was a span of 14 bases.

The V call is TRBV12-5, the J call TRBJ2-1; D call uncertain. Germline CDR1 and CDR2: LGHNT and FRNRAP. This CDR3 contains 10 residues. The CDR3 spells CLGGVNEQFF. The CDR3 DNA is TGTTTAGGTGGGGTCAATGAGCAGTTCTTC.

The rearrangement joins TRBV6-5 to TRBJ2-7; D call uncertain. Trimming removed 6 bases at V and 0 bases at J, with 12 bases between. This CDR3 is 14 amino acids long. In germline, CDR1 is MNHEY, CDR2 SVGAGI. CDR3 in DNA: TGTGCCAGCAGCGATGCCTCTAGCTCCTACGAGCAGTACTTC. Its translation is CASSDASSSYEQYF.

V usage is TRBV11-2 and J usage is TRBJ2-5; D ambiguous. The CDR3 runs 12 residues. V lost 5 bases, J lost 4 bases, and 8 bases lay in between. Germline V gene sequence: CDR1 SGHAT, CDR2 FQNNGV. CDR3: CASSVRVETQYF. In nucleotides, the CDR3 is TGTGCCAGCAGCGTCCGGGTAGAGACCCAGTACTTC.

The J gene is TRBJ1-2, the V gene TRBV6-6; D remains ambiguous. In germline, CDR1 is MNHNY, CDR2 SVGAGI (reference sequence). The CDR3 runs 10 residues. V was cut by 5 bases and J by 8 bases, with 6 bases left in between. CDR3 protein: CASSEKGYTF. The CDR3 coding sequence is TGTGCCAGCAGTGAAAAGGGCTACACCTTC.

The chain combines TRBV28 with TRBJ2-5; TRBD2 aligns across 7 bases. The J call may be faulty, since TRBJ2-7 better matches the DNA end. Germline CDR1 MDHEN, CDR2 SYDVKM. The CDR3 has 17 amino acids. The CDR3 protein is CASSFPYHGTTNYEQYF. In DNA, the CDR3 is TGTGCCAGCAGTTTCCCATACCACGGGACTACCAATTACGAGCAGTACTTC.

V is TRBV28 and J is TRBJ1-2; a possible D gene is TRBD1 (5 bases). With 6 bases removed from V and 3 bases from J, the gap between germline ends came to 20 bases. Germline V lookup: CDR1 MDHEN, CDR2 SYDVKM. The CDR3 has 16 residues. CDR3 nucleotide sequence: TGTGCCAGCAGCCCCGTTCCGGGGCGATCATACTATGGCTACACCTTC. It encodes CASSPVPGRSYYGYTF.

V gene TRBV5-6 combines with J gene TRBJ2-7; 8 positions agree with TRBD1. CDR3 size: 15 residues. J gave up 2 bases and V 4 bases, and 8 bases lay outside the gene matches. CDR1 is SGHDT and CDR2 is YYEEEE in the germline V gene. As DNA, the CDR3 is TGTGCCAGCAGCGACGACAGGGGCCTAGCCTACGAGCAGTACTTC. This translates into CASSDDRGLAYEQYF.

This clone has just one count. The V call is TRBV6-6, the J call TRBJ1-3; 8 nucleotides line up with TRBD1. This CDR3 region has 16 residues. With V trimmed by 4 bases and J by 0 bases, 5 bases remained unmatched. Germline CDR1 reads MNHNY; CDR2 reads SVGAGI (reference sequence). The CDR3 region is CASSSTGALSGNTIYF. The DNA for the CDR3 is TGTGCCAGCAGTTCGACAGGGGCCCTCTCTGGAAACACCATATATTTT.

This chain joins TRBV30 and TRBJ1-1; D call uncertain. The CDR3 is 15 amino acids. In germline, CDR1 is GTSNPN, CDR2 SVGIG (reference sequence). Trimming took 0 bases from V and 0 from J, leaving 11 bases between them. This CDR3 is CAWSVQLSLNTEAFF. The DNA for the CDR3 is TGTGCCTGGAGTGTTCAACTTTCCCTGAACACTGAAGCTTTCTTT.

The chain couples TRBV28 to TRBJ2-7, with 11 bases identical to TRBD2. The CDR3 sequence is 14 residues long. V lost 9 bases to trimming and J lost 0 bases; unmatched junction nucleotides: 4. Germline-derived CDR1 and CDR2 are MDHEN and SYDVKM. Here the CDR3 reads CASIAGGLSYEQYF. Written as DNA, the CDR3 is TGTGCCAGTATAGCGGGAGGGCTCTCCTACGAGCAGTACTTC.

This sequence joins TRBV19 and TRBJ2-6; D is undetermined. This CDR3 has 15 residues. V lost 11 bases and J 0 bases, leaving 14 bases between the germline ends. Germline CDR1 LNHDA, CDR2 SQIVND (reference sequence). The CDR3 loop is CASSHFLSGANVLTF. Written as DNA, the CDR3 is TGTGCCTCCTCCCACTTTCTCTCTGGGGCCAACGTCCTGACTTTC. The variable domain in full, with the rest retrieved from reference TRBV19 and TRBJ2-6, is DGGITQSPKYLFRKEGQNVTLSCEQNLNHDAMYWYRQDPGQGLRLIYYSQIVNDFQKGDIAEGYSVSREKKESFPLTVTSAQKNPTAFYLCASSHFLSGANVLTFGAGSRLTVL.

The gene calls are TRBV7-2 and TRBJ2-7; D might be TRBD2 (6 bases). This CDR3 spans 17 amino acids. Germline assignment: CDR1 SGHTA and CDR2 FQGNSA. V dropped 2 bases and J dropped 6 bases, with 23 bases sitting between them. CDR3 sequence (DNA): TGTGCCAGCAGCTTACTGCCCCTGGGCGGGACCGGCGGCGAGCAGTACTTC. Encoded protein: CASSLLPLGGTGGEQYF.

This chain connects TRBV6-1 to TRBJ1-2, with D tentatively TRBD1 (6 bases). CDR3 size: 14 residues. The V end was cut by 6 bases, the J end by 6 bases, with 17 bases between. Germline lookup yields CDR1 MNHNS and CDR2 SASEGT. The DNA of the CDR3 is TGTGCCAGCAGCCTCAAACGACAGGCAAATGGCTACACCTTC. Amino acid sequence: CASSLKRQANGYTF.

CDR3 in amino acids: CASSARQSPAKNIQYF. CDR3 DNA: TGTGCCAGCAGTGCCAGACAAAGCCCCGCCAAAAACATTCAGTACTTC. The chain combines TRBV2 with TRBJ2-4; D uncertain. The CDR3 runs 16 residues. Germline V lookup: CDR1 SNHLY, CDR2 FYNNEI. The germline V and J ends were trimmed by 4 bases and 1 base, with 14 bases remaining between them.

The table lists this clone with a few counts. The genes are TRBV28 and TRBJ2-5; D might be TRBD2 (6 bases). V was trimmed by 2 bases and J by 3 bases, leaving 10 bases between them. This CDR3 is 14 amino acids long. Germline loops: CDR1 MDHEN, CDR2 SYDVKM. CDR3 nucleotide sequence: TGTGCCAGCAGTTTAAGTGGGAGGAAAGAGACCCAGTACTTC. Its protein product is CASSLSGRKETQYF.

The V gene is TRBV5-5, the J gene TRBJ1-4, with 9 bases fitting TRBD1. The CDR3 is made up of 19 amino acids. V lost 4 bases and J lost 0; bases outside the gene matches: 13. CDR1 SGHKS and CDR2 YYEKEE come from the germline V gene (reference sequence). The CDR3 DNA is TGTGCCAGCAGCCGTTTACACCGGGACAGGGTTTCAACTAATGAAAAACTGTTTTTT. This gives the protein CASSRLHRDRVSTNEKLFF.

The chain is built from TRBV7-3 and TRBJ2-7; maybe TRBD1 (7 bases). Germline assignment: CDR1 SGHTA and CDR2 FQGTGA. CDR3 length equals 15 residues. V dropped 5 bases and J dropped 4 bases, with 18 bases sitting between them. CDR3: CASSPGGSGAYEQYF. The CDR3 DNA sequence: TGTGCCAGCAGCCCAGGGGGTAGCGGAGCATACGAGCAGTACTTC.

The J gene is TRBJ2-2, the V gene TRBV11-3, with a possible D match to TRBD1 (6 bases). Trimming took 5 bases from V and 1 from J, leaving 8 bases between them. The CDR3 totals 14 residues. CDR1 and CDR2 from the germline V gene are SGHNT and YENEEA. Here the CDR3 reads CASSQGQNTGELFF. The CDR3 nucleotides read TGTGCCAGCAGCCAGGGACAGAACACCGGGGAGCTGTTTTTT.

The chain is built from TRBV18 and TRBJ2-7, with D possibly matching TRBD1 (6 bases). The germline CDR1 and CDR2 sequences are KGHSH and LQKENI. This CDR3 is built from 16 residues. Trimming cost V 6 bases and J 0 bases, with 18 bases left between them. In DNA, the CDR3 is TGTGCCAGCTCCTCCAACAGGGATCCCCTCTCCTACGAGCAGTACTTC. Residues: CASSSNRDPLSYEQYF. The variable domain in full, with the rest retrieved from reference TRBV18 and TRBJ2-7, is NAGVMQNPRHLVRRRGQEARLRCSPMKGHSHVYWYRQLPEEGLKFMVYLQKENIIDESGMPKERFSAEFPKEGPSILRIQQVVRGDSAAYFCASSSNRDPLSYEQYFGPGTRLTVT.

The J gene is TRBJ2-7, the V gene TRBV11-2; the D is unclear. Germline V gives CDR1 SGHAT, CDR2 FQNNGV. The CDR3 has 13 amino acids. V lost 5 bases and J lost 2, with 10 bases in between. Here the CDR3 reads CASSHWNTYEQYF. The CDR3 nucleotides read TGTGCCAGCAGCCATTGGAACACCTACGAGCAGTACTTC.

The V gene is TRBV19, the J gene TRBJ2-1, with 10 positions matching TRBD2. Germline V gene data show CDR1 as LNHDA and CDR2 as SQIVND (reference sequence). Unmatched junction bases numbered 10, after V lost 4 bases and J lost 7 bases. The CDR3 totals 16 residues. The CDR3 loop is CASSTRTSGWLNEQFF. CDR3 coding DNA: TGTGCCAGTAGTACCCGGACTAGCGGATGGCTAAATGAGCAGTTCTTC. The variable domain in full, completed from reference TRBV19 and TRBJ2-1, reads DGGITQSPKYLFRKEGQNVTLSCEQNLNHDAMYWYRQDPGQGLRLIYYSQIVNDFQKGDIAEGYSVSREKKESFPLTVTSAQKNPTAFYLCASSTRTSGWLNEQFFGPGTRLTVL.

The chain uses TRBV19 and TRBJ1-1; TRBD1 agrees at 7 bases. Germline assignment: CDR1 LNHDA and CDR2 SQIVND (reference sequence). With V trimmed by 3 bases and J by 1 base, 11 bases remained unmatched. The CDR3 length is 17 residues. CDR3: CASSIRTGDGRNTEAFF. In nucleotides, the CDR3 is TGTGCCAGTAGTATCCGCACAGGGGATGGGAGGAACACTGAAGCTTTCTTT.

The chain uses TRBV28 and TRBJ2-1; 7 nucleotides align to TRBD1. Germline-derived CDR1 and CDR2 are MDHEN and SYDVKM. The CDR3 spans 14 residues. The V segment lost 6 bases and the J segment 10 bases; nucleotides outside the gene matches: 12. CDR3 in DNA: TGTGCCAGCAGATCCGCAGGGGGTTCTGAGGAGCAGTTCTTC. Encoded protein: CASRSAGGSEEQFF.

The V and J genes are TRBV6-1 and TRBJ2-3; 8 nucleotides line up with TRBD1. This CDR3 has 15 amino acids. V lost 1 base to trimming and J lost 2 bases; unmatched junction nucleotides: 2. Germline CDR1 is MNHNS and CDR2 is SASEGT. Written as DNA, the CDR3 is TGTGCCAGCAGTGAAGGACAGGGGCCCACAGATACGCAGTATTTT. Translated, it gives CASSEGQGPTDTQYF.

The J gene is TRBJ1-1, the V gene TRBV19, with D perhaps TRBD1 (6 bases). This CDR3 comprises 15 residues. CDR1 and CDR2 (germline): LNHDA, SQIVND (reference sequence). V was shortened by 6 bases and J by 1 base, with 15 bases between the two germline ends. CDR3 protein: CASRDSGLGNTEAFF. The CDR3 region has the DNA TGTGCCAGTAGGGACAGTGGGCTAGGGAACACTGAAGCTTTCTTT.

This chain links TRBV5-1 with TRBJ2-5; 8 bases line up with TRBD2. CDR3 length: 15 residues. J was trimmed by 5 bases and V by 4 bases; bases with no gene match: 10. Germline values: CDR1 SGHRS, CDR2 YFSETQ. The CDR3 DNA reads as TGCGCCAGCAGCGTCGGGACTAGTGACAGGGAGACCCAGTACTTC. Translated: CASSVGTSDRETQYF. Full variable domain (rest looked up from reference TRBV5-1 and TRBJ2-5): KAGVTQTPRYLIKTRGQQVTLSCSPISGHRSVSWYQQTPGQGLQFLFEYFSETQRNKGNFPGRFSGRQFSNSRSEMNVSTLELGDSALYLCASSVGTSDRETQYFGPGTRLLVL.

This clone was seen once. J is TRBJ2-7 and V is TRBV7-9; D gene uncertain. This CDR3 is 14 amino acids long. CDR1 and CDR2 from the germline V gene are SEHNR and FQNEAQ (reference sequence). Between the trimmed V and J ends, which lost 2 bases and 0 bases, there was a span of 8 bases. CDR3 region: CASSLQQSSYEQYF. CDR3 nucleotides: TGTGCCAGCAGCTTACAACAGAGCTCCTACGAGCAGTACTTC.